This T cell receptor (beta chain) is drawn from a study of T-cell memory formation after mild COVID-19. The study, taken as a whole, reports: Among CD4+ contracting clones, most were CM and EM, and CD8+ ones EMRA. A balance of CD4 and CD8 characterized clones contracting day 15 to 85, whereas later expanders leaned CD4+.

The V gene's germline CDR1 is SNHLY and CDR2 FYNNEI. This CDR3 spans 16 amino acids. V shed 7 bases, J shed 9 bases, and the junction held 13 bases outside the gene matches. This clonotype was seen only a few times. Its antigen remains unknown. From the 5' RACE reads, TCRdb called clonotypes with MiXCR, one entry per CDR3 protein. Here the sample spans 300,000 to 350,000 distinct CDR3 sequences, 15% to 20% being singletons. Sample: PBMCs or a T cell subset sorted from them (not recorded which). The chain uses TRBV2 and TRBJ1-6; 9 bases match TRBD1. The TCR was taken from a man between 18 and 29 years old who had mild COVID-19 (a few samples of this study predate the infection). Cell type and time point are not known. The chain's CDR3 is CASIRESGQGFSPLHF. CDR3 bases: TGTGCCAGCATCAGGGAGTCGGGACAGGGCTTTTCACCCCTCCACTTT.